The clone carrying this T cell receptor beta chain came up a few times. This sample was included in a study of blood T cell repertoires in COVID-19. Study-wide background: Sources were T cells, B-cell-depleted T cells, or PBMCs; the material itself was cDNA or gDNA.

Germline V gene data show CDR1 as MNHNS and CDR2 as SASEGT. The CDR3 has 14 residues. The ends were cut back, 1 base at V and 9 bases at J, with 15 bases in the middle. The table came from immunoSEQ multiplex PCR; TCRdb's copy has only in-frame clones and leaves some out. The sample holds about 120,000 clones, 75% to 85% seen once. This chain joins TRBV6-1 and TRBJ1-1; a weak D match, TRBD1 (5 bases). Sequenced sample: peripheral blood. The receptor comes from a human donor in a cohort sampled during active COVID-19. The CDR3 DNA is TGTGCCAGCAGTGAAGGGAGACAGTTGGGGAAAGCTTTCTTT. Translation: CASSEGRQLGKAFF.